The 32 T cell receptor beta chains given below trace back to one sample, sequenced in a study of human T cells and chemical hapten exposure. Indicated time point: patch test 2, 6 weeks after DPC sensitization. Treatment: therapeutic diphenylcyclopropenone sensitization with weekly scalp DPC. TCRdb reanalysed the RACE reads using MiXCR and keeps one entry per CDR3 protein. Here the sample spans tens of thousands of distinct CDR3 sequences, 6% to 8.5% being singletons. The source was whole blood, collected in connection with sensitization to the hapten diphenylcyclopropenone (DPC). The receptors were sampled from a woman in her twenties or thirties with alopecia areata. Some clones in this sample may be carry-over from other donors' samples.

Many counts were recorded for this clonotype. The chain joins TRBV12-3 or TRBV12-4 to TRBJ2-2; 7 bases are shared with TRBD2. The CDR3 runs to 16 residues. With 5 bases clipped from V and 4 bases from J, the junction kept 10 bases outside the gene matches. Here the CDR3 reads CASSQPTSLGTGELFF. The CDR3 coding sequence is TGTGCCAGCAGTCAACCGACTAGCCTAGGCACCGGGGAGCTGTTTTTT.

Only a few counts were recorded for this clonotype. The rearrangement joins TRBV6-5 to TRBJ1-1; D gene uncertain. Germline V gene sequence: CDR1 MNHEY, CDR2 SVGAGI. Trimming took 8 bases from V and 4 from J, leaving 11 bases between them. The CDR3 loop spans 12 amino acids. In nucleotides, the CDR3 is TGTGCCAGCCAAACTAGGAGCACTGAAGCTTTCTTT. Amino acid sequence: CASQTRSTEAFF.

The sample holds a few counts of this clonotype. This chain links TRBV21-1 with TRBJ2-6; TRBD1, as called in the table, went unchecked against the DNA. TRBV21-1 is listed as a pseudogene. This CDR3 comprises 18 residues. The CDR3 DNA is TGTGCCAGCAGTACCCACCGGGCCAAAAGCTCTGGGGCCAACGTCCTGACTTTC. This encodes CASSTHRAKSSGANVLTF.

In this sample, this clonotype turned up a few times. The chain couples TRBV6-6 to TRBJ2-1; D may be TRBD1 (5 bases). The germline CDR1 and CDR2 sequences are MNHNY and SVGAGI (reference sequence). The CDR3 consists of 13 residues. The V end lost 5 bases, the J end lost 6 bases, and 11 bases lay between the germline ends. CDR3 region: CASSDRLTNEQFF. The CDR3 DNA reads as TGTGCCAGCAGTGACAGACTTACCAATGAGCAGTTCTTC.

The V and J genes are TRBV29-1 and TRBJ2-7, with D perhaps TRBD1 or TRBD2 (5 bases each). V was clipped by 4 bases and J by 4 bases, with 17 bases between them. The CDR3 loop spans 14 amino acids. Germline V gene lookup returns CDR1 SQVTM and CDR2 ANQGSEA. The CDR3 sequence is CSVVKQGERYEQYF. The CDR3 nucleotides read TGCAGCGTTGTTAAGCAGGGAGAACGGTACGAGCAGTACTTC.

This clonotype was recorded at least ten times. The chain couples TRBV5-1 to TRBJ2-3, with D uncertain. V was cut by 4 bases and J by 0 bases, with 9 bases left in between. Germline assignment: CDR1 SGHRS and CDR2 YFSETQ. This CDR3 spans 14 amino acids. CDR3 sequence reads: CASSPPDSTDTQYF. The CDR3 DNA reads TGCGCCAGCAGCCCGCCGGACAGCACAGATACGCAGTATTTT.

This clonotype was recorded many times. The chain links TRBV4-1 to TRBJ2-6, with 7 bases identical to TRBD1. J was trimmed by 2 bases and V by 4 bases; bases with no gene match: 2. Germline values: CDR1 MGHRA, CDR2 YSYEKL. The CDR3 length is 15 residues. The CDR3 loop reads CASSRGQPGANVLTF. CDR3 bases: TGCGCCAGCAGCCGGGGACAGCCTGGGGCCAACGTCCTGACTTTC.

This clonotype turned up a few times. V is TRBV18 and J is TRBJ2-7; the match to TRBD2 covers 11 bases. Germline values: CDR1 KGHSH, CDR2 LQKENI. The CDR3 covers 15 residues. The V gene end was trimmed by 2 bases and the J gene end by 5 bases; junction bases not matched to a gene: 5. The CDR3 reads CASSPTLAGGDEQYF. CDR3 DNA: TGTGCCAGCTCACCAACCCTAGCGGGGGGCGACGAGCAGTACTTC. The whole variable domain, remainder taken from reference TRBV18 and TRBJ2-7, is NAGVMQNPRHLVRRRGQEARLRCSPMKGHSHVYWYRQLPEEGLKFMVYLQKENIIDESGMPKERFSAEFPKEGPSILRIQQVVRGDSAAYFCASSPTLAGGDEQYFGPGTRLTVT.

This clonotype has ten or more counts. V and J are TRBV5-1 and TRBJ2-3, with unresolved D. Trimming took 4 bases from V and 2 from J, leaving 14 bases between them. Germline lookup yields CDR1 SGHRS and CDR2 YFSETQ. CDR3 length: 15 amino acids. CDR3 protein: CASSRAAESTDTQYF. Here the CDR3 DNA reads TGCGCCAGCAGCCGTGCCGCGGAATCCACAGATACGCAGTATTTT.

For the CDR3, the DNA is TGTGCCAGCTCACCCCCTAGCGGGGCAGATACGCAGTATTTT. Protein sequence: CASSPPSGADTQYF. The J gene is TRBJ2-3, the V gene TRBV18, with 9 bases matching TRBD2. Looked up from germline, CDR1 is KGHSH and CDR2 is LQKENI. The junction had 2 bases not matched to a gene; V was cut back by 3 bases and J by 4 bases. This CDR3 has 14 residues.

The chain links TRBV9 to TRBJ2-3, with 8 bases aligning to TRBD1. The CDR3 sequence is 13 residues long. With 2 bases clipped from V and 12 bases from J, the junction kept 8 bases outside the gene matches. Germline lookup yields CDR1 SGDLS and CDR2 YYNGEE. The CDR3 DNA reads TGTGCCAGCAGCGTTTCCGGGACAGGATCCCAGTATTTT. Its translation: CASSVSGTGSQYF. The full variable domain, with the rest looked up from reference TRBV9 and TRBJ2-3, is DSGVTQTPKHLITATGQRVTLRCSPRSGDLSVYWYQQSLDQGLQFLIQYYNGEERAKGNILERFSAQQFPDLHSELNLSSLELGDSALYFCASSVSGTGSQYFGPGTRLTVL.

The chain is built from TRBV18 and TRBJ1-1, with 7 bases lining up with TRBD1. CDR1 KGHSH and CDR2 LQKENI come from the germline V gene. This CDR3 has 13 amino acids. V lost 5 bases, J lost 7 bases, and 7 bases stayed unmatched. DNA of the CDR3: TGTGCCAGCTCAACCGGACAGGACATTGAAGCTTTCTTT. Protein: CASSTGQDIEAFF.

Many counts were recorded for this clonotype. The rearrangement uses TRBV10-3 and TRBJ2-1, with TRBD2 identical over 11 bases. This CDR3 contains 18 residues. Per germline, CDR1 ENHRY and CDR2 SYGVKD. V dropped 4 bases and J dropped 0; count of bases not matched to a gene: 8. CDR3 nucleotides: TGTGCCATCAGTGGGGTCATAGCGGGGGGGCACTCCTACAATGAGCAGTTCTTC. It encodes CAISGVIAGGHSYNEQFF.

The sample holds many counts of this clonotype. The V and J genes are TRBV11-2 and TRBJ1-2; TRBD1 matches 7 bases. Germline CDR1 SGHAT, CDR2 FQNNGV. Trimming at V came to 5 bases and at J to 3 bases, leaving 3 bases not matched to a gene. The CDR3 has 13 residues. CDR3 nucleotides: TGTGCCAGCAGCCCCGGACAGGACTATGGCTACACCTTC. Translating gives CASSPGQDYGYTF. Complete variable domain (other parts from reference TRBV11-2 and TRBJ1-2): EAGVAQSPRYKIIEKRQSVAFWCNPISGHATLYWYQQILGQGPKLLIQFQNNGVVDDSQLPKDRFSAERLKGVDSTLKIQPAKLEDSAVYLCASSPGQDYGYTFGSGTRLTVV.

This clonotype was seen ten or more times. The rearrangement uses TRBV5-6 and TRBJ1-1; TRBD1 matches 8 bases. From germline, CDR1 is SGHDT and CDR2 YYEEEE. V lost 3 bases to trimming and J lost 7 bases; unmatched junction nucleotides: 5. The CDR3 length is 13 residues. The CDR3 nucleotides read TGTGCCAGCAGCTGGGACAGGACCCATGAAGCTTTCTTT. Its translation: CASSWDRTHEAFF.

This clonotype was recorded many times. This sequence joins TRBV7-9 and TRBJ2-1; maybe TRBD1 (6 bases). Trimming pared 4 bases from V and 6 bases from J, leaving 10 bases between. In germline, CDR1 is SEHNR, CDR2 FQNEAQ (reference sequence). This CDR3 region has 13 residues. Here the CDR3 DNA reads TGTGCCAGCAGCTCAGAGGACAGCAATGAGCAGTTCTTC. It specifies CASSSEDSNEQFF.

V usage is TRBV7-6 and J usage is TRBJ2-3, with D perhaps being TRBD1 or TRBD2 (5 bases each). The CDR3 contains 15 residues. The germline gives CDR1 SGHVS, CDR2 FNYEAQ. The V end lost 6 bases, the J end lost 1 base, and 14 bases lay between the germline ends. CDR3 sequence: CASSLQGDRTDTQYF. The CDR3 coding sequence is TGTGCCAGCAGTTTACAAGGGGACCGCACAGATACGCAGTATTTT.

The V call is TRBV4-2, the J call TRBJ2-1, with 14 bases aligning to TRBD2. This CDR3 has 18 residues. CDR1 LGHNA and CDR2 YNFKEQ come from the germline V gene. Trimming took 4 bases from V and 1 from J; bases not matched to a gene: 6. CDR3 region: CASSPGTSGGRSYNEQFF. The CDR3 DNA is TGTGCCAGCAGCCCCGGGACTAGCGGGGGAAGGTCCTACAATGAGCAGTTCTTC.

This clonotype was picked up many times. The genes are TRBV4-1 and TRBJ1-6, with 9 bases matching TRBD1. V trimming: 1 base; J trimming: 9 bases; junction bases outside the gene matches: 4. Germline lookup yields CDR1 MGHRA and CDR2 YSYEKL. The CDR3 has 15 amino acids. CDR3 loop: CASSQVQGAPSPLHF. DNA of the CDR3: TGCGCCAGCAGCCAAGTACAGGGGGCGCCTTCACCCCTCCACTTT.

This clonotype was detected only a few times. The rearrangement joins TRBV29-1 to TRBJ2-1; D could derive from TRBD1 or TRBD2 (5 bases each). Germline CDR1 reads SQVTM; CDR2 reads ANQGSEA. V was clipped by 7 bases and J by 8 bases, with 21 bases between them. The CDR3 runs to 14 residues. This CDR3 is CSARQGELIDEQFF. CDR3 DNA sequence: TGCAGCGCCCGGCAAGGGGAGTTAATCGATGAGCAGTTCTTC.

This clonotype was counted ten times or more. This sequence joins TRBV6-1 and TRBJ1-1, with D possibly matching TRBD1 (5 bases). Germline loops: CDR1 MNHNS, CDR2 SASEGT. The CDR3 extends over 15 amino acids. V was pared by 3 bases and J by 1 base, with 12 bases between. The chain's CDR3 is CASSEQGGANTEAFF. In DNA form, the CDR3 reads TGTGCCAGCAGTGAGCAGGGAGGGGCGAACACTGAAGCTTTCTTT.

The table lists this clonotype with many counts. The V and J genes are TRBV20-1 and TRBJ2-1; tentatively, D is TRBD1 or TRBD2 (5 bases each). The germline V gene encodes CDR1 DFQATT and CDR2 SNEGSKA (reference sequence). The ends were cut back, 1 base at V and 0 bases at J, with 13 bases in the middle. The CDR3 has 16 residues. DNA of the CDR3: TGCAGTGCTAGAGGACGGACTGACAGCTCCTACAATGAGCAGTTCTTC. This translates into CSARGRTDSSYNEQFF.

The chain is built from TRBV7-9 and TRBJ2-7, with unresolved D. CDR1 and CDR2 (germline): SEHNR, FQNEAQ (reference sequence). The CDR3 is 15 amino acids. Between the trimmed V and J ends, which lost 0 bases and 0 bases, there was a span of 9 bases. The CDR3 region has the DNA TGTGCCAGCAGCTTAGCATCGGTCAGCTCCTACGAGCAGTACTTC. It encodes CASSLASVSSYEQYF.

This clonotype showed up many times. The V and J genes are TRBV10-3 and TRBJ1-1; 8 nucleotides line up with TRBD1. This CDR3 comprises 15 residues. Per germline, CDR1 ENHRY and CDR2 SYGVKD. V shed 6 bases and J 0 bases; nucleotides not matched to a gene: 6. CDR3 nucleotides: TGTGCCATCAGCGGAACGGACAGGGTGAACACTGAAGCTTTCTTT. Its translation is CAISGTDRVNTEAFF.

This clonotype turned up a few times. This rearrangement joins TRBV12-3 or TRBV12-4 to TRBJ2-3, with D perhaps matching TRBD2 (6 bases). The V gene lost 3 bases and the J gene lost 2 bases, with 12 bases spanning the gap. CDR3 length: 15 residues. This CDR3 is CASSFSAGTTDTQYF. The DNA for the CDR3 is TGTGCCAGCAGTTTTTCAGCGGGTACCACAGATACGCAGTATTTT.

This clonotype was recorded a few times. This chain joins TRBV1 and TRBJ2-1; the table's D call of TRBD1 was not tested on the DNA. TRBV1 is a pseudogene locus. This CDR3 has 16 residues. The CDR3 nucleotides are TGCACCAGCAGCCAAGGAAAACGGGGGGACGGCAATGAGCAGTTCTTC. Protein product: CTSSQGKRGDGNEQFF.

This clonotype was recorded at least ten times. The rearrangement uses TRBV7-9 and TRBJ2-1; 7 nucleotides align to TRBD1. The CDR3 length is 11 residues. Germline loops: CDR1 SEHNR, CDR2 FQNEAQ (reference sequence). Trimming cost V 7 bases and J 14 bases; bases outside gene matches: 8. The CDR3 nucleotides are TGTGCCAGCACCCAGGGGGTTTATGAGTTCTTC. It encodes CASTQGVYEFF.

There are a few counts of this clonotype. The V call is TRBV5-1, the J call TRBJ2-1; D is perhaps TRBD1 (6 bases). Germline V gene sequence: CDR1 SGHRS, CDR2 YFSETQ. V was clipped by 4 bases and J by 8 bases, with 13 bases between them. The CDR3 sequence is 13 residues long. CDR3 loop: CASSVQGGDEQFF. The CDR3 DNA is TGCGCCAGCAGCGTACAGGGCGGTGATGAGCAGTTCTTC.

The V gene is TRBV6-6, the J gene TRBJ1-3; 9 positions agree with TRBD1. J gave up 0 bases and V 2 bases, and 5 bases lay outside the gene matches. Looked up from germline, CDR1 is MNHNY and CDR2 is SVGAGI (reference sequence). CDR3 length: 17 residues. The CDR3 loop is CASSYGTGTNSGNTIYF. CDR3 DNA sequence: TGTGCCAGCAGTTACGGGACAGGGACTAACTCTGGAAACACCATATATTTT.

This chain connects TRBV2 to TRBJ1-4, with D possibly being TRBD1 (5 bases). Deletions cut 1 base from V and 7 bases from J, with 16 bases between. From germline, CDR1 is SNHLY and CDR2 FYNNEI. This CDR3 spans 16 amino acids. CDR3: CASSEEGPQVSEKLFF. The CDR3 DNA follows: TGTGCCAGCAGTGAAGAGGGACCCCAAGTGAGTGAAAAACTGTTTTTT.

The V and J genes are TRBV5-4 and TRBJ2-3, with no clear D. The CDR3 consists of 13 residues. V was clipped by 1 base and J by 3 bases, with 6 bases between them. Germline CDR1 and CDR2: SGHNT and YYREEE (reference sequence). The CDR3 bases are TGTGCCAGCAGCTTGTCCCCAACAGATACGCAGTATTTT. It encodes CASSLSPTDTQYF. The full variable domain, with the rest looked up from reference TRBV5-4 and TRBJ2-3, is ETGVTQSPTHLIKTRGQQVTLRCSSQSGHNTVSWYQQALGQGPQFIFQYYREEENGRGNFPPRFSGLQFPNYSSELNVNALELDDSALYLCASSLSPTDTQYFGPGTRLTVL.

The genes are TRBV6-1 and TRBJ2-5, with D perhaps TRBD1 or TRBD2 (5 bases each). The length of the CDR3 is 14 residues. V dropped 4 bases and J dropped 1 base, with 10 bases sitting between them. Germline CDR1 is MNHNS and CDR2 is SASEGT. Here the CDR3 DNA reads TGTGCCAGCAGTGGGGGACCGATCCAAGAGACCCAGTACTTC. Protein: CASSGGPIQETQYF.